This TCR beta chain was sequenced for a study of PD-1 blockade in mismatch repair-deficient tumors. Study-wide context: Enrolled about 2012-2016, patients had progressing, pretreated mismatch repair-deficient cancers of around twelve types. Overall study findings and caveats: Rapid post-treatment expansion, then contraction, generally preceding radiologic response, marked tumor-resident clones.

Comment on this clone: What it recognizes is unknown.

Germline CDR1 SGHDT, CDR2 YYEEEE. V lost 0 bases and J 7 bases, leaving 11 bases between the germline ends. CDR3 length: 13 residues. All patients were mismatch repair deficient, assessed by either PCR or immunohistochemistry. The protocol was immunoSEQ multiplex PCR, while the TCRdb copy is restricted to in-frame clones and leaves out a portion. The table has about 84,000 clones, 81% seen once. The sequence derives from an adult with mismatch repair-deficient cancer. The source material was peripheral blood, sampled 12 weeks after starting pembrolizumab. This rearrangement joins TRBV5-6 to TRBJ2-7; D gene unclear. CDR3 coding DNA: TGTGCCAGCAGCTTGGATACCGCGCTTGAGCAGTACTTC. This gives the protein CASSLDTALEQYF.